These 5 T cell receptor beta chains were all obtained from the same sample, sequenced in a study of CD8 T cells in ankylosing spondylitis. Study findings and constraints: What seemed typical of ankylosing spondylitis blood was a TCR beta motif built from roughly eight highly homologous variants.

These receptors lack a known antigen. Each CDR3 protein is one row after TCRdb ran MiXCR on the 5' RACE reads. The sample has 500,000 to 650,000 distinct CDR3 sequences, 5.3% seen once. Input material: blood, either unsorted or a sorted T cell fraction (not recorded which). The receptor source for this set is a male donor with ankylosing spondylitis.

This clonotype was detected many times. The chain recombines TRBV9 with TRBJ2-1, with 7 bases identical to TRBD2. J lost 2 bases, V lost 2 bases, and 4 bases had no gene match. The germline gives CDR1 SGDLS, CDR2 YYNGEE. CDR3 length: 15 amino acids. In nucleotides, the CDR3 is TGTGCCAGCAGCGTGGGGACTACCGCCTACAATGAGCAGTTCTTC. The encoded protein is CASSVGTTAYNEQFF.

This clonotype was seen ten or more times. J is TRBJ1-6 and V is TRBV12-3 or TRBV12-4; D may be TRBD1 (6 bases). With 5 bases removed from V and 2 bases from J, the gap between germline ends came to 10 bases. CDR3 size: 15 residues. CDR3 in DNA: TGTGCCAGCAGTCTCAGGGGTACCTATAATTCACCCCTCCACTTT. Encoded protein: CASSLRGTYNSPLHF.

This clonotype was seen many times. This chain uses TRBV12-3 or TRBV12-4 with TRBJ2-1; 11 nucleotides match TRBD2. V was pared by 3 bases and J by 6 bases, with 4 bases of the junction left unmatched. CDR3 size: 15 residues. CDR3 sequence reads: CASSLSTSGSNEQFF. For the CDR3, the DNA is TGTGCCAGCAGTTTGTCTACTAGCGGGAGCAATGAGCAGTTCTTC.

This clonotype was observed a handful of times. This chain uses TRBV7-9 with TRBJ1-4; 10 bases align to TRBD1. V was clipped by 5 bases and J by 0 bases; unmatched bases: 6. The CDR3 consists of 17 residues. CDR1 is SEHNR and CDR2 is FQNEAQ in the germline V gene (reference sequence). This CDR3 reads CASSPGTGAATNEKLFF. In nucleotides, the CDR3 is TGTGCCAGCAGCCCCGGGACAGGGGCTGCAACTAATGAAAAACTGTTTTTT. Full variable domain (rest looked up from reference TRBV7-9 and TRBJ1-4): DTGVSQNPRHKITKRGQNVTFRCDPISEHNRLYWYRQTLGQGPEFLTYFQNEAQLEKSRLLSDRFSAERPKGSFSTLEIQRTEQGDSAMYLCASSPGTGAATNEKLFFGSGTQLSVL.

This clonotype was seen at least ten times. The J gene is TRBJ1-2, the V gene TRBV11-1; no clear D. The V gene lost 4 bases and the J gene lost 3 bases, with 9 bases spanning the gap. Per the germline V gene, CDR1 is SGHAT and CDR2 is FQDESV (reference sequence). CDR3 length: 13 amino acids. CDR3 DNA sequence: TGTGCCAGCAGCTCCGGGAACCACTATGGCTACACCTTC. Its protein product is CASSSGNHYGYTF.